A selection of T cell receptor beta chains follows, all from one sample in a study of cytomegalovirus exposure and HLA in healthy donors. Repertoires were generated with immunoSEQ multiplex PCR, while TCRdb's copy carries only in-frame clones and drops some. This sample yields around 130,000 clones, of which 81% are seen a single time; roughly 2.2% belongs to the top ten. Material for sequencing was PBMCs. The receptors were sampled from a middle-aged woman in good health and CMV-seronegative. Each CDR3 is given with its conserved first and last residue. D genes are given only for firm matches. Not every row has a clone size; where given, it reads once, few, many or a size class.

>TRBJ2-3|TRBD2|TRBV7-9|NA
CASSPRLAGGSTDTQYF
TGTGCCAGCAGCCCTCGACTAGCGGGGGGGAGCACAGATACGCAGTATTTT
>TRBJ1-6|NA|TRBV2|once
CASSKGGPGGSPLHF
TGTGCCAGCAGTAAAGGTGGTCCTGGCGGTTCACCCCTCCACTTT
>TRBJ2-7|NA|TRBV27|NA
CASGLKGLYEQYF
TGTGCCAGCGGACTGAAGGGCCTCTACGAGCAGTACTTC
>TRBJ1-2|TRBD1|TRBV19|NA
CASSIYTGGSSLGYTF
TGTGCCAGTAGTATTTATACAGGGGGATCATCTCTCGGCTACACCTTC
>TRBJ1-2|TRBD1|TRBV9|NA
CASSVISGGGGYTF
TGTGCCAGCAGCGTAATCTCAGGGGGCGGTGGCTACACCTTC
>TRBJ2-5|TRBD1|TRBV14|NA
CASSQGRDRVETQYF
TGTGCCAGCAGCCAGGGTCGAGACAGGGTGGAGACCCAGTACTTC
>TRBJ2-2|TRBD1|TRBV18|NA
CASSPPGTGTGTGELFF
TGTGCCAGCTCACCACCCGGGACAGGGACCGGCACCGGGGAGCTGTTTTTT
>TRBJ1-2|TRBD1|TRBV5-4|NA
CASSSTGANYGYTF
TGTGCCAGCAGCTCGACAGGGGCTAACTATGGCTACACCTTC
>TRBJ2-2|NA|TRBV9|few
CASSVGGGTGELFF
TGTGCCAGCAGCGTAGGAGGCGGGACGGGGGAGCTGTTTTTT
>TRBJ1-4|NA|TRBV5-1|NA
CASSSLPGTNEKLFF
TGCGCCAGCAGCTCTCTTCCAGGTACTAATGAAAAACTGTTTTTT
>TRBJ1-3|NA|TRBV29-1|NA
CSVGQSGNTIYF
TGCAGCGTTGGACAGTCTGGAAACACCATATATTTT
>TRBJ2-3|NA|TRBV15|NA
CATSRDSPGTQYF
TGTGCCACCAGCAGAGATAGCCCTGGTACGCAGTATTTT
>TRBJ1-4|NA|TRBV2|NA
CASQIRGTNEKLFF
TGTGCCAGCCAAATCAGGGGAACTAATGAAAAACTGTTTTTT
>TRBJ2-7|NA|TRBV10-3|NA
CATQTNTGTHEQYF
TGTGCCACGCAAACAAATACAGGGACGCACGAGCAGTACTTC
>TRBJ1-5|TRBD1|TRBV27|NA
CASSSSTGADQPQHF
TGTGCCAGCAGTTCCTCAACAGGGGCCGATCAGCCCCAGCATTTT